These T cell receptor beta chains were read from a single sample in a study of T-cell reconstitution after alpha-beta-depleted transplantation in children. Each CDR3 protein gets one entry after TCRdb re-called the PCR reads with MiXCR. The profile covers 490,000 or so distinct CDR3 sequences, with 9.5% to 15% appearing a single time and around 6.1% taken by the ten largest. This sample comprised PBMCs from the stem cell graft donor, obtained from the stem cell graft. The receptors were sampled from a human donor who donated a stem cell graft to a child with combined immunodeficiency. CDR3s include the opening cysteine and the closing phenylalanine or tryptophan.

TRBJ1-1	TRBV6-1	CASLNEVQATEAFF
TRBJ2-5	TRBV5-1	CASSLEGGHQETQYF
TRBJ1-1	TRBV20-1	CSARDQQGQGVIGITEAFF
TRBJ2-7	TRBV5-1	CASSLVRYYEQYF
TRBJ2-5	TRBV25-1	CASSEGITGRETQYF
TRBJ1-5	TRBV30	CAWSVLSRNQPQHF
TRBJ2-5	TRBV6-1	CASSKGLAEETQYF
TRBJ1-4	TRBV20-1	CSARDAGSNEKLFF
TRBJ2-2	TRBV20-1	CSARGTPRTSDGELFF
TRBJ1-1	TRBV9	CASSPTPKGGLMSTEAFF